The clone carrying this TCR beta chain was detected only a few times. What it binds is not known. This entry comes from a study of CD8 T cells in ankylosing spondylitis. With molecular barcodes, quantitative 5'-RACE was used to make the TCR beta libraries. TCRdb fed the 5' RACE reads into MiXCR, producing one record per CDR3 protein. The sample yields some 290,000 distinct CDR3 sequences, about 19% seen once. General study points: Reported data indicate significant enrichment of disease-linked clones within matched ankylosing spondylitis synovial fluid. Researchers report that disease-linked clones proved CD8+ and relatively rare in peripheral blood. Roughly eight highly homologous variants formed a TCR beta motif that appeared characteristic of ankylosing spondylitis blood.

Sequencing was carried out using blood, either unsorted or a sorted T cell fraction (not recorded which). This receptor was obtained from a male donor with ankylosing spondylitis or in good health (not recorded which).

CDR3 sequence: CASSRDSPGLFF. CDR3 coding DNA: TGTGCCAGCAGCAGGGACAGTCCTGGACTGTTTTTT. The V gene is TRBV2, the J gene TRBJ1-4, with 7 bases lining up with TRBD1. Germline V gives CDR1 SNHLY, CDR2 FYNNEI. J was trimmed by 13 bases and V by 6 bases; bases with no gene match: 8. The length of the CDR3 is 12 residues.